This T cell receptor beta chain was recovered during a study of CD8+ T cells in alopecia areata (dated by TCRdb to about 2018). Background on the whole study: The treated patients, all with moderate-to-severe alopecia areata, were enrolled in an open-label pilot trial of oral tofacitinib given at 5 to 10 mg twice daily. Tofacitinib was administered for 6 to 18 months, and 6 months of follow-up off drug were then conducted to assess delayed response and recurrence. In treated patients, disease severity was measured using the SALT score, which gives the percentage of scalp surface area affected. High-throughput TCRbeta sequencing was used to examine T cell clonal expansion in alopecia areata in both the C3H/HeJ mouse model and human patients. On the human side, TCRbeta sequencing was run on scalp tissue and on sorted CD4+ and CD8+ peripheral blood T cells from healthy controls and from alopecia areata patients with either patchy or totalis/universalis disease. Biopsies were taken from tofacitinib-treated patients at baseline and at 4 and 24 weeks of treatment, and a later scalp biopsy was taken in several of the tofacitinib-treated patients. Clonality in the scalp was compared among normal scalp (n=4), patchy alopecia areata scalp (n=8), and alopecia totalis/universalis scalp (n=8). RNA was obtained with the PAXgene miRNA kit for fixed scalp, the miRNeasy kit for PBMCs, and the RNeasy kit for mouse skin. Amplification of TCRbeta CDR3 regions was done by immunoSEQ multiplex PCR using 35 Vbeta forward primers and 13 Jbeta reverse primers. The research as a whole found: Scalp clonality and the number of expanded CD8+ clones among the top 100 scalp clones were significantly decreased by tofacitinib. During tofacitinib treatment, many expanded lesional clones stuck around in both scalp and blood, and this persistence may partly explain why relapse happens after treatment is stopped. Higher clonality and more expanded CD8+ clones were observed in lesional scalp than in normal scalp, particularly in alopecia totalis/universalis, a finding suggestive of antigenic drive. Unlike mouse skin, which is dominated by gammadelta T cells, normal human skin has resident alphabeta T cells that are also sequenced, and this complicates analysis of the scalp TCR repertoire. Shared TCR sequences between patients were less evident than in mice, which may be partly attributable to HLA diversity in the patient population. Because the treated cohort was small and had just a single nonresponder, larger studies are needed to establish links between baseline CD8+ expansion and response.

As encoded in the germline V gene, CDR1 is MGHDK while CDR2 is SYGVNS. V drops 3 bases and J drops 3 bases, leaving 3 bases in between. The CDR3 measures 11 amino acids from cysteine to phenylalanine. Just the 33-base CDR3 DNA is kept, in frame starting at base 1. Interpreted using the paper, the time point label stands for: around 29 days on oral tofacitinib. The meaning of the sample's treatment or condition label: oral pan-JAK inhibitor, 5-10 mg twice daily. From alopecia areata patients, peripheral blood was collected along with lesional scalp punch biopsies. PBMCs were separated by density centrifugation and stained for CD3, CD4 and CD8, after which CD4+ and CD8+ T cells were sorted on a FACSAria. Receptor libraries were prepared by the immunoSEQ multiplex PCR assay. To provide template for TCR sequencing, every sample had RNA extracted and reverse transcribed into cDNA. SuperScript III was used for first-strand cDNA synthesis, primed with a 2:1 mix of oligo-dT and random hexamers. A synthetic immune receptor repertoire was used to gauge amplification bias, and whatever bias remained was removed computationally. The paper's processing steps were these. Raw reads were preprocessed to remove errors, and CDR3 was defined according to IMGT conventions as the region from the conserved cysteine to phenylalanine. To get clonality, Shannon entropy was normalized by log2 of the number of productive unique TCRs and the result was subtracted from 1. Whether scalp clones were CD4 or CD8 was inferred by matching scalp TCRbeta sequences against CD4 and CD8 repertoires sorted from blood. TCRdb took this table from immuneACCESS and kept in-frame rearrangements with V and J called. Such tables lack part of the clones; where checked against another copy, unresolved V genes explain under half of the gap, and the rest is unexplained. V, J and clone size reflect that table, while D and trimming were determined from the DNA. Present in this sample are about 74,000 clones, 29% of which were seen just once. About 15% of the sample belongs to the ten largest clones.

Concerning this clone itself: The specificity of this receptor is unknown. No quality values exist for individual bases; no much larger clone is one base distant.

Here the sequenced sample was CD8+ T cells sorted from blood, taken at week 4, from a patient treated with tofacitinib. The chain was built from TRBV25-1 and TRBJ2-7, with the identity of the D gene unclear. The receptor comes from a human donor with alopecia areata. The DNA sequence reads TGTGCCAGCAGTGACAGCTACGAGCAGTACTTC. Translated, it gives CASSDSYEQYF.